This TCR beta chain was found in a study of T-cell reconstitution after alpha-beta-depleted transplantation in children. This clonotype was counted ten times or more. Preparation of the TCRbeta library was carried out with unique molecular identifiers. TCRdb reanalysed the PCR reads using MiXCR and keeps one entry per CDR3 protein. The sample includes 190,000 or so distinct CDR3 sequences, less than 8% of them seen just once. This clonotype was obtained from a human donor who donated a stem cell graft to a child with Wiskott-Aldrich syndrome. The sample consisted of PBMCs from the stem cell graft donor, taken from the stem cell graft.

This CDR3 reads CASTTGTSGRDTQYF. CDR3 sequence (DNA): TGTGCCAGCACCACGGGGACTAGCGGGAGAGATACGCAGTATTTT. The chain is built from TRBV6-1 and TRBJ2-3; the match to TRBD2 covers 14 bases. Unmatched junction bases numbered 5, after V lost 7 bases and J lost 5 bases. Germline V CDR1 and CDR2: MNHNS, SASEGT. The CDR3 sequence is 15 residues long.